A selection of T cell receptor beta chains follows, all from one sample in a study of blood T cell repertoires in COVID-19. The data were produced by immunoSEQ multiplex PCR, yet TCRdb's version contains in-frame clones alone and is incomplete. Of more than 80,000 clones detected, about three quarters appear once; the ten largest clones hold 20%. The material sequenced was peripheral blood. The receptors were sampled from a woman aged 80 or over with active or convalescent COVID-19. The CDR3 runs from the conserved cysteine through the conserved F or W. D genes are given only for firm matches. Size is stated for part of the rows, as once, few or many counts, or as a class when the clone is expanded.

v_gene	abundance	j_gene	d_gene	CDR3nt	CDR3aa
TRBV5-1	NA	TRBJ2-5	TRBD2	TGCGCCAGCAGCCGAGGACTAGCGGGTAAAGAGACCCAGTACTTC	CASSRGLAGKETQYF
TRBV5-6	NA	TRBJ2-7	NA	TGTGCCAGCAGCTTGCGTCCTTACGAGCAGTACTTC	CASSLRPYEQYF
TRBV30	NA	TRBJ1-4	NA	TGTGCCTGGAGAGATACAGGAGATTATAATGAAAAACTGTTTTTT	CAWRDTGDYNEKLFF
TRBV6-2/TRBV6-3	few	TRBJ1-2	NA	TGTGCCAGCAGTCCCGGGACTGGGAGAAATGGCTACACCTTC	CASSPGTGRNGYTF
TRBV6-5	NA	TRBJ2-3	NA	TGTGCCAGCAGTTACACAGTACCCGCTACAGATACGCAGTATTTT	CASSYTVPATDTQYF
TRBV5-1	NA	TRBJ2-3	TRBD2	TGCGCCAGCCGCTTGCGGGGGGGGACAGATACGCAGTATTTT	CASRLRGGTDTQYF
TRBV6-5	once	TRBJ2-2	TRBD2	TGTGCCAGCAGATCTCTAGCGGGGGGGCCCGGGGAGCTGTTTTTT	CASRSLAGGPGELFF
TRBV6-5	NA	TRBJ2-3	TRBD1	TGTGCCAGCAAGGAGGTGACAGGGGGCGCAGATACGCAGTATTTT	CASKEVTGGADTQYF
TRBV24-1	NA	TRBJ2-1	NA	TGTGCCGTCTCGGGGGGCGTGAGCTCCTACAATGAGCAGTTCTTC	CAVSGGVSSYNEQFF
TRBV5-4	NA	TRBJ1-1	TRBD1	TGTGCCAGCAGCTCCTCAAGGACAGGGCAAAGGTCTGAAGCTTTCTTT	CASSSSRTGQRSEAFF
TRBV9	NA	TRBJ2-1	TRBD2	TGTGCCAGCAGCGTAGGACTAGCGGGGGGGCTGGACAATGAGCAGTTCTTC	CASSVGLAGGLDNEQFF
TRBV2	NA	TRBJ2-3	TRBD1	TGTGCCAGCAGTTTATCAGGGATACAGGGGCGGCTAACAGATACGCAGTATTTT	CASSLSGIQGRLTDTQYF
TRBV7-2	NA	TRBJ1-3	TRBD1	TGTGCCAGCAGAATCTCTGGGGACAGGCTGAACACCATATATTTT	CASRISGDRLNTIYF
TRBV5-5	NA	TRBJ2-7	NA	TGTGCCAGCAGCTTGGGAGCGGAGCAGTACTTC	CASSLGAEQYF
TRBV30	NA	TRBJ1-1	NA	TGTGCCTGGGGGGGAGGGAGGACTGAAGCTTTCTTT	CAWGGGRTEAFF
TRBV30	NA	TRBJ2-3	NA	TGTGCCTGGAGTCGACAGTCCACAGATACGCAGTATTTT	CAWSRQSTDTQYF
TRBV3-1/TRBV3-2	NA	TRBJ2-2	NA	TGTGCCAGCAGCCCCGGGAACACCGGGGAGCTGTTTTTT	CASSPGNTGELFF
TRBV5-1	few	TRBJ2-1	NA	TGCGCCAGCAGCTTTGTGCAGGCAGTTGGGGAGCAGTTCTTC	CASSFVQAVGEQFF
TRBV4-3	NA	TRBJ1-2	NA	TGCGCCAGCAGCCAAGAGGAGGACCGTATCAGAGGAAACTATGGCTACACCTTC	CASSQEEDRIRGNYGYTF
TRBV28	few	TRBJ1-3	NA	TGTGCCAGCAGTCCTTACGAGGCCCGCTCTGGAAACACCATATATTTT	CASSPYEARSGNTIYF
TRBV7-9	NA	TRBJ1-1	TRBD1	TGTACCAGCAGCCCCGGCAGGGGGGACACTGAAGCTTTCTTT	CTSSPGRGDTEAFF
TRBV7-2	NA	TRBJ2-5	TRBD1	TGTGCCAGCAGCCACGGGACAGGGGGCGAGAAAGAGACCCAGTACTTC	CASSHGTGGEKETQYF
TRBV12-3/TRBV12-4	NA	TRBJ2-2	NA	TGTGCCACCCGGGGAACCGGGGAGCTGTTTTTT	CATRGTGELFF
TRBV5-4	few	TRBJ2-1	TRBD2	TGTGCCAGCAGCTCTAGCGGGGGGGCGTGGAATGAGCAGTTCTTC	CASSSSGGAWNEQFF
TRBV10-1	NA	TRBJ2-1	TRBD1	TGCGCCGTAACGGGACAGGACCTTTACAATGAGCAGTTCTTC	CAVTGQDLYNEQFF
TRBV6-5	NA	TRBJ1-2	NA	TGTGCCAGCAGTCCCGGGAGCTCCTATGGCTACACCTTC	CASSPGSSYGYTF
TRBV6-2/TRBV6-3	many	TRBJ2-4	NA	TGTGCCAGCAGTTTGGGAGCAATACTAGCCAAAAACATTCAGTACTTC	CASSLGAILAKNIQYF
TRBV7-9	NA	TRBJ1-1	NA	TGTGCCAGCAGCCCGAGACGGGTAAACACTGAAGCTTTCTTT	CASSPRRVNTEAFF
TRBV2	once	TRBJ1-2	NA	TGTGCCAGCAGGAGGGCCGCAGACTATGGCTACACCTTC	CASRRAADYGYTF
TRBV9	NA	TRBJ2-3	NA	TGTGCCAGCAGCACCCGACTAGGCGGGACCACAGATACGCAGTATTTT	CASSTRLGGTTDTQYF
TRBV7-2	NA	TRBJ1-3	NA	TGTGCCAGCAGCTTAGGGCAGGCCCGCTCTGGAAACACCATATATTTT	CASSLGQARSGNTIYF
TRBV18	NA	TRBJ2-5	NA	TGTGCCAGCTCTCCCACCGACAGCCAAGAGACCCAGTACTTC	CASSPTDSQETQYF
TRBV10-1	NA	TRBJ1-2	NA	TGCGCCAGCAGTGAGAGCAGGGTCCTGGTAGTGGATGGCTACACCTTC	CASSESRVLVVDGYTF
TRBV15	NA	TRBJ2-5	TRBD1	TGTGCCACCAGCAGAGTTACAGGGGGAGAGACCCAGTACTTC	CATSRVTGGETQYF
TRBV6-2/TRBV6-3	NA	TRBJ2-7	NA	TGTGCCAGCAGTTACCTCTCAGACTACGAGCAGTACTTC	CASSYLSDYEQYF
TRBV24-1	NA	TRBJ2-7	TRBD1	TGTGCCACCAGTGACCGGGGACAGTCTTACGAGCAGTACTTC	CATSDRGQSYEQYF
TRBV19	NA	TRBJ1-6	NA	TGTGCCAGTAAAGGAGGTGGTAATTCACCCCTCCACTTT	CASKGGGNSPLHF
TRBV6-5	NA	TRBJ1-1	NA	TGTGCCAGCCTAAGGGGAGGGATCGCCGCTGAAGCTTTCTTT	CASLRGGIAAEAFF
TRBV29-1	NA	TRBJ2-3	TRBD2	TGCAGCGTGAGGGAGGGGTCAGATACGCAGTATTTT	CSVREGSDTQYF
TRBV30	NA	TRBJ1-2	TRBD1	TGTGCCTGGAGGCGGCAGGGGGTAATCTATGGCTACACCTTC	CAWRRQGVIYGYTF
TRBV4-1	NA	TRBJ2-7	TRBD2	TGCGCCAGCAGCCCCCTGGGAGGGAGGTACGAGCAGTACTTC	CASSPLGGRYEQYF
TRBV6-5	NA	TRBJ2-5	TRBD2	TGTGCCAGCAGTTGGACTAGCGGGGGGAGAGAGACCCAGTACTTC	CASSWTSGGRETQYF
TRBV6-5	NA	TRBJ1-6	NA	TGTGCCAGCGGGAGCAGCTCCTATAATTCACCCCTCCACTTT	CASGSSSYNSPLHF
TRBV7-2	NA	TRBJ1-4	TRBD1	TGTGCCAGCAGCCGGGACAGAAGTAATGAAAAACTGTTTTTT	CASSRDRSNEKLFF
TRBV6-5	NA	TRBJ1-2	NA	TGTGCCAGCACCCCGGGGGGGTTCCTTTATGGCTACACCTTC	CASTPGGFLYGYTF